The 7 T cell receptor beta chains in this list originate from one sample, sequenced in a study of blood T cell repertoires in COVID-19. Measured with immunoSEQ multiplex PCR; TCRdb has only the in-frame clones, and not every one. The data show around 94,000 clones, approximately 88% seen once. Sequences were obtained from peripheral blood. Receptors originate from a human donor in a cohort sampled during active COVID-19.

This chain links TRBV30 with TRBJ1-1; possibly TRBD1 for D (6 bases). Between the trimmed V and J ends, which lost 2 bases and 3 bases, there was a span of 19 bases. The CDR3 is 16 amino acids. CDR1 and CDR2 from the germline V gene are GTSNPN and SVGIG (reference sequence). As DNA, the CDR3 is TGTGCCTGGAGTACACCAGGGAGGGGGAGGGACACTGAAGCTTTCTTT. It is translated as CAWSTPGRGRDTEAFF.

CDR3 sequence: CASSPSSGLAAYEQYF. In nucleotides, the CDR3 is TGTGCCAGCAGCCCTAGCTCCGGACTAGCGGCCTACGAGCAGTACTTC. V and J are TRBV7-9 and TRBJ2-7; TRBD2 matches 10 bases. The CDR3 has 16 residues. Germline lookup yields CDR1 SEHNR and CDR2 FQNEAQ (reference sequence). Trimming removed 5 bases from V and 2 bases from J; junction bases left unmatched: 9.

J is TRBJ2-1 and V is TRBV4-3; no clear D gene. The CDR3 loop spans 15 amino acids. Germline V lookup: CDR1 LGHNA, CDR2 YSLEER. V was clipped by 2 bases and J by 1 base, with 9 bases between them. In nucleotides, the CDR3 is TGCGCCAGCAGCCAAAAGTCTAGTTCCTACAATGAGCAGTTCTTC. It is translated as CASSQKSSSYNEQFF.

The chain couples TRBV5-8 to TRBJ1-1, with D perhaps TRBD1 (6 bases). With 3 bases removed from V and 0 bases from J, the gap between germline ends came to 18 bases. This CDR3 has 17 residues. CDR1 and CDR2 from the germline V gene are SGHTS and YDEGEE. The CDR3 bases are TGTGCCAGCAGCTCCATGGTCGGGGGGCCTTTGAACACTGAAGCTTTCTTT. It codes for CASSSMVGGPLNTEAFF. The whole variable domain, remainder taken from reference TRBV5-8 and TRBJ1-1, is EAGVTQSPTHLIKTRGQQATLRCSPISGHTSVYWYQQALGLGLQFLLWYDEGEERNRGNFPPRFSGRQFPNYSSELNVNALELEDSALYLCASSSMVGGPLNTEAFFGQGTRLTVV.

This clone was observed a single time. The chain has TRBV6-2 or TRBV6-3 and TRBJ2-3; 14 bases align to TRBD2. Germline CDR1 reads MNHEY; CDR2 reads SVGEGT. CDR3 size: 18 residues. After removal of 2 bases from V and 2 bases from J, the junction contained 6 bases not matched to a gene. In DNA, the CDR3 is TGTGCCAGCAGTTACGCGAGGGGACTAGCGGGGGTCACAGATACGCAGTATTTT. As protein: CASSYARGLAGVTDTQYF.

The chain has TRBV3-1 (or the pseudogene TRBV3-2) and TRBJ2-5; 9 nucleotides align to TRBD2. This CDR3 has 16 residues. Germline values: CDR1 LGHDT, CDR2 YNNKEL (reference sequence). V was pared by 4 bases and J by 0 bases, with 6 bases of the junction left unmatched. CDR3 loop: CASSPRSGGYQETQYF. The CDR3 DNA is TGTGCCAGCAGCCCGCGCAGCGGGGGGTACCAAGAGACCCAGTACTTC.

The V call is TRBV24-1, the J call TRBJ2-5; TRBD1 might be the D (5 bases). Germline-derived CDR1 and CDR2 are KGHDR and SFDVKD. The CDR3 extends over 18 amino acids. The V and J ends lost 1 base and 4 bases respectively, with 21 bases between them. The CDR3 sequence is CATSDLQTPGNLVETQYF. The CDR3 DNA follows: TGTGCCACCAGTGATTTACAAACTCCAGGGAATCTGGTAGAGACCCAGTACTTC.